Shown below are 23 T cell receptor beta chains from a single sample sequenced in a study of blood T cell repertoires in COVID-19. TCRdb's table, derived via immunoSEQ multiplex PCR, lists solely in-frame clones and lacks some. The table includes more than 95,000 clones, about 80% detected once. Sequenced material: peripheral blood. The receptors shown here come from a woman older than 75 with active or convalescent COVID-19.

The chain links TRBV18 to TRBJ2-5, with a weak D call TRBD2 (5 bases). The CDR3 contains 14 residues. V was clipped by 3 bases and J by 4 bases, with 12 bases between them. Germline V CDR1 and CDR2: KGHSH, LQKENI. The CDR3 DNA follows: TGTGCCAGCTCACCCTCCCGGACTGGAGAGACCCAGTACTTC. Amino acids: CASSPSRTGETQYF. Supplemented by reference TRBV18 and TRBJ2-5, the full variable domain reads NAGVMQNPRHLVRRRGQEARLRCSPMKGHSHVYWYRQLPEEGLKFMVYLQKENIIDESGMPKERFSAEFPKEGPSILRIQQVVRGDSAAYFCASSPSRTGETQYFGPGTRLLVL.

The CDR3 nucleotides read TGTGCCAGCAGTTTCATTCCGGGACAGGGGAATGGCTACACCTTC. The encoded protein is CASSFIPGQGNGYTF. V is TRBV6-5 and J is TRBJ1-2; 10 nucleotides align to TRBD1. Looked up from germline, CDR1 is MNHEY and CDR2 is SVGAGI. Losses at the gene ends were 4 bases for V and 6 bases for J; bases not matched to a gene: 8. There are 15 residues in the CDR3.

The chain joins TRBV28 to TRBJ1-5; the D gene is possibly TRBD1 (6 bases). The germline V gene has CDR1 MDHEN and CDR2 SYDVKM. The CDR3 covers 20 residues. V shed 2 bases and J shed 1 base, with 24 bases lying between them. CDR3 loop: CASSLKGHSGVLRSNQPQHF. The CDR3 DNA is TGTGCCAGCAGTTTAAAGGGACATTCAGGGGTGTTAAGGAGCAATCAGCCCCAGCATTTT.

The chain employs TRBV11-1 and TRBJ2-3; 9 nucleotides agree with TRBD2. This CDR3 is 15 amino acids long. J lost 4 bases, V lost 3 bases, and 5 bases had no gene match. The V gene's germline CDR1 is SGHAT and CDR2 FQDESV (reference sequence). This CDR3 reads CASSFTAGGPDTQYF. The CDR3 bases are TGTGCCAGCAGCTTCACAGCGGGAGGCCCAGATACGCAGTATTTT.

The V and J genes are TRBV11-2 and TRBJ2-3; a weak D match, TRBD1 (5 bases). The CDR3 is made up of 16 amino acids. Germline V gene data show CDR1 as SGHAT and CDR2 as FQNNGV. V shed 1 base and J shed 2 bases, with 13 bases lying between them. The CDR3 DNA follows: TGTGCCAGCAGCTTAGGGGCCGGCAGGGCCACAGATACGCAGTATTTT. Protein: CASSLGAGRATDTQYF.

The chain carries TRBV7-3 and TRBJ2-7; 10 bases map to TRBD1. With V trimmed by 8 bases and J by 4 bases, 2 bases remained unmatched. CDR3 length: 12 residues. Germline V lookup: CDR1 SGHTA, CDR2 FQGTGA. CDR3 sequence (DNA): TGTGCCAGCGGGACAGGGGATTACGAGCAGTACTTC. Protein product: CASGTGDYEQYF.

In its sample, this clone was seen once. The chain uses TRBV6-1 and TRBJ1-6, with a possible D match to TRBD1 (5 bases). The length of the CDR3 is 16 residues. V lost 2 bases, J lost 10 bases, and 18 bases lay in between. Germline CDR1 is MNHNS and CDR2 is SASEGT. For the CDR3, the DNA is TGTGCCAGCAGTGAAAGTATTGGGGGGAATGGATCACCCCTCCACTTT. Its protein is CASSESIGGNGSPLHF.

This rearrangement joins TRBV28 to TRBJ2-5; 7 bases agree with TRBD1. The J segment lost 2 bases and the V segment lost 6 bases, leaving 6 bases of the junction unmatched. The CDR3 consists of 14 residues. Germline CDR1 is MDHEN and CDR2 is SYDVKM. The chain's CDR3 is CASRPGQIQETQYF. Here the CDR3 DNA reads TGTGCCAGCAGGCCGGGACAGATTCAAGAGACCCAGTACTTC.

The chain joins TRBV15 to TRBJ2-1; D ambiguous. The germline CDR1 and CDR2 sequences are LNHNV and YYDKDF (reference sequence). Between the trimmed V and J ends, which lost 0 bases and 1 base, there was a span of 13 bases. CDR3 length equals 17 residues. CDR3 region: CATSREEAARSYNEQFF. The CDR3 DNA sequence: TGTGCCACCAGCAGAGAAGAGGCGGCTAGGTCCTACAATGAGCAGTTCTTC.

This chain joins TRBV5-3 and TRBJ1-1, with 9 bases fitting TRBD1. TRBV5-3 is an ORF, and what it does is uncertain. The junction had 14 bases not matched to a gene; V was cut back by 4 bases and J by 4 bases. The CDR3 spans 17 residues. CDR3 amino acids: CARSTSRDREESTEAFF. The CDR3, as DNA: TGTGCCAGAAGCACGAGCCGGGACAGGGAAGAGAGCACTGAAGCTTTCTTT.

The genes are TRBV28 and TRBJ2-2; D is ambiguous. In germline, CDR1 is MDHEN, CDR2 SYDVKM. This CDR3 comprises 14 residues. Trimming stripped 3 bases from V and 8 bases from J, with 13 bases between. The CDR3 nucleotides are TGTGCCAGCAGTTTGGGCCTTTCGTGGGGGGAGCTGTTTTTT. Its translation is CASSLGLSWGELFF.

V is TRBV5-3 and J is TRBJ2-7; 10 nucleotides line up with TRBD1. Being an ORF, TRBV5-3 has a function that is uncertain. The CDR3 has 15 residues. The trim removed 1 base at V and 6 bases at J, leaving 7 bases unmatched. In nucleotides, the CDR3 is TGTGCCAGAAGCTTGTATGGGACAGGGGCCCCCGAGCAGTACTTC. Amino acid sequence: CARSLYGTGAPEQYF.

The table lists this clone with a count of one. The rearrangement joins TRBV19 to TRBJ1-1; D uncertain. CDR1 is LNHDA, CDR2 SQIVND, per germline (reference sequence). The CDR3 consists of 13 residues. Trimming pared 6 bases from V and 0 bases from J, leaving 8 bases between. The CDR3 spells CASRQIMNTEAFF. CDR3 coding DNA: TGTGCCAGTAGGCAGATCATGAACACTGAAGCTTTCTTT.

In its sample, this clone was seen once. The chain joins TRBV28 to TRBJ1-2, with TRBD1 identical over 8 bases. This CDR3 is 14 amino acids long. CDR1 is MDHEN and CDR2 is SYDVKM in the germline V gene. After removal of 8 bases from V and 0 bases from J, the junction contained 5 bases not matched to a gene. CDR3 in DNA: TGTGCCAGCCGATTGACAGGGGCTAACTATGGCTACACCTTC. Translated: CASRLTGANYGYTF.

This chain connects TRBV28 to TRBJ1-1; D is perhaps TRBD1 (5 bases). The CDR3 is 16 residues long. Per germline, CDR1 MDHEN and CDR2 SYDVKM. Trimming pared 4 bases from V and 3 bases from J, leaving 18 bases between. The CDR3 region is CASSSRTPWMDTEAFF. CDR3 sequence (DNA): TGTGCCAGCAGTTCCCGGACACCCTGGATGGACACTGAAGCTTTCTTT.

The chain carries TRBV28 and TRBJ1-2; D is undetermined. CDR1 and CDR2 from the germline V gene are MDHEN and SYDVKM. Deletions cut 6 bases from V and 7 bases from J, with 18 bases between. This CDR3 is 14 amino acids long. CDR3 residues: CASRHLVGRGGYTF. The CDR3 DNA is TGTGCCAGCAGGCACCTCGTGGGGAGAGGTGGCTACACCTTC.

This chain connects TRBV11-3 to TRBJ2-1, with no clear D. V lost 0 bases and J lost 1, with 7 bases in between. The V gene's germline CDR1 is SGHNT and CDR2 YENEEA. The CDR3 loop spans 15 amino acids. CDR3 residues: CASSLDQRSYNEQFF. The CDR3 DNA reads TGTGCCAGCAGCTTAGATCAGCGTTCCTACAATGAGCAGTTCTTC.

This clone was counted a single time. The J gene is TRBJ1-1, the V gene TRBV29-1; unclear D gene. In germline, CDR1 is SQVTM, CDR2 ANQGSEA. This CDR3 comprises 13 residues. Trimming removed 4 bases from V and 0 bases from J, with 9 bases in between. CDR3 amino acids: CSVAREVNTEAFF. The CDR3 region has the DNA TGCAGCGTTGCAAGGGAGGTGAACACTGAAGCTTTCTTT.

This clone appeared a few times. The V and J genes are TRBV5-6 and TRBJ2-3, with 9 positions matching TRBD2. There are 15 residues in the CDR3. With 2 bases clipped from V and 2 bases from J, the junction kept 3 bases outside the gene matches. Germline values: CDR1 SGHDT, CDR2 YYEEEE. CDR3 sequence (DNA): TGTGCCAGCAGCTTTAGACTAGCGGACACAGATACGCAGTATTTT. This codes for CASSFRLADTDTQYF.

The chain links TRBV7-2 to TRBJ2-3, with D possibly TRBD2 on 5 matching bases. The CDR3 is 10 residues long. Trimming shortened V by 4 bases and J by 10 bases, and 6 bases separated the two germline ends. In germline, CDR1 is SGHTA, CDR2 FQGNSA. CDR3 sequence: CASSSGAQYF. The DNA for the CDR3 is TGTGCCAGCAGCTCCGGGGCGCAGTATTTT.

The V call is TRBV29-1, the J call TRBJ2-7, with TRBD2 identical over 9 bases. The CDR3 runs to 12 residues. Losses at the gene ends were 7 bases for V and 2 bases for J; bases not matched to a gene: 3. CDR1 and CDR2 (germline): SQVTM, ANQGSEA. In DNA, the CDR3 is TGCAGCGCTAGCGGGACAACCTACGAGCAGTACTTC. It encodes CSASGTTYEQYF.

V and J are TRBV5-5 and TRBJ1-2; no firm D call. The CDR3 covers 14 residues. Germline CDR1 reads SGHKS; CDR2 reads YYEKEE (reference sequence). With 4 bases removed from V and 3 bases from J, the gap between germline ends came to 13 bases. DNA for the CDR3: TGTGCCAGCAGCCCACGTGAGGGAGACTATGGCTACACCTTC. Residues: CASSPREGDYGYTF.

The chain couples TRBV5-1 to TRBJ1-2, with 9 bases identical to TRBD1. V shed 4 bases and J 4 bases; nucleotides not matched to a gene: 11. From germline, CDR1 is SGHRS and CDR2 YFSETQ. The CDR3 spans 16 residues. The CDR3 DNA reads TGCGCCAGCAGCCCGCCCTTATCGGGACAGGGCTATGGCTACACCTTC. Residues: CASSPPLSGQGYGYTF. Supplemented by reference TRBV5-1 and TRBJ1-2, the full variable domain reads KAGVTQTPRYLIKTRGQQVTLSCSPISGHRSVSWYQQTPGQGLQFLFEYFSETQRNKGNFPGRFSGRQFSNSRSEMNVSTLELGDSALYLCASSPPLSGQGYGYTFGSGTRLTVV.